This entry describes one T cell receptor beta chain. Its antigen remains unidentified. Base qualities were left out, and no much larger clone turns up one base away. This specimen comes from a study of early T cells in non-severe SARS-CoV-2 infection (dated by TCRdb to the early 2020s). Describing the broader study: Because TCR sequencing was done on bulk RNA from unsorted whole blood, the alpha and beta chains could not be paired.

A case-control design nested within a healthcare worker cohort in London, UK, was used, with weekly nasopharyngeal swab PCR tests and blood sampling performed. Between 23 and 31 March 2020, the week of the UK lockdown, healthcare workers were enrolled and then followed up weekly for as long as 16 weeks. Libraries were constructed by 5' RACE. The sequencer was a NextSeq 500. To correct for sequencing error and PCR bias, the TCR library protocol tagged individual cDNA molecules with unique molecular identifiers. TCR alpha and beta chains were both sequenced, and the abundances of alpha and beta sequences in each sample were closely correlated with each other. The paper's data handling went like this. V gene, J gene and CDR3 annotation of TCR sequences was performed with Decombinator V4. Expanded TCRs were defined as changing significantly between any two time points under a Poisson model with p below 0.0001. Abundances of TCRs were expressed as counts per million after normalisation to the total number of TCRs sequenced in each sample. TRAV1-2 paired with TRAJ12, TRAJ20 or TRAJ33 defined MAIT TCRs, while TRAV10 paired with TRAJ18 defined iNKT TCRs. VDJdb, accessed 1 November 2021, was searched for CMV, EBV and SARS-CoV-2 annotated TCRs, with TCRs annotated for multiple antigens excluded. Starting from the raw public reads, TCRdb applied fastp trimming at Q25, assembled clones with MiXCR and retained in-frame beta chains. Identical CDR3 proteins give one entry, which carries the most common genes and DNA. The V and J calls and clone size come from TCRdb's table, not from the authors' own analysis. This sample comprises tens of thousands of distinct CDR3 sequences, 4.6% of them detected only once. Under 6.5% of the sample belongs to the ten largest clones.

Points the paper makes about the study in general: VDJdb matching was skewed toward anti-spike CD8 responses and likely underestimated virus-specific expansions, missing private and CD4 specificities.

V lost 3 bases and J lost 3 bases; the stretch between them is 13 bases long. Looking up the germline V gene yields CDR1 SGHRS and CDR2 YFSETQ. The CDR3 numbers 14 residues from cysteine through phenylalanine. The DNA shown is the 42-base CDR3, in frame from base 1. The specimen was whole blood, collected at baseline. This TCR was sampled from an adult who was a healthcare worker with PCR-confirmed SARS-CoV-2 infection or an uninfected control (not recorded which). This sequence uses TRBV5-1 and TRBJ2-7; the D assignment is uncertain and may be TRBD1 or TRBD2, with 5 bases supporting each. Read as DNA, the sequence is TGCGCCAGCAGCTACCGGGACGGACACTACGAGCAGTACTTC. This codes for CASSYRDGHYEQYF.